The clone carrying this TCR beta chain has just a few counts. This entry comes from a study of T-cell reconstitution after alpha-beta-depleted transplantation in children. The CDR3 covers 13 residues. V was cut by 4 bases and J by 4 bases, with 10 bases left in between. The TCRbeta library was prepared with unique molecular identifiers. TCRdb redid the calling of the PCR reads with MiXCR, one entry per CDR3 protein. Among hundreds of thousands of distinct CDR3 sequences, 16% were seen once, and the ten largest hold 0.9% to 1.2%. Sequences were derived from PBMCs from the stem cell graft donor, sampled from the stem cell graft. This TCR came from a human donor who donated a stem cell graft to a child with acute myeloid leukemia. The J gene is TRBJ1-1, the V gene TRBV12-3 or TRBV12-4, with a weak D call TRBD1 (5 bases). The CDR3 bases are TGTGCCAGCAGTTGGCAGGGAACCACTGAAGCTTTCTTT. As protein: CASSWQGTTEAFF.